The subject of this entry is one TCR beta chain. It has no known antigen specificity. No qualities accompany the bases; no much larger clone lies one base away. The sample is drawn from a study of blood T cell repertoires in COVID-19 (dated by TCRdb to between 2020 and 2021). For the wider study: Samples from collaborators originated in the United States, Italy and Spain and spanned both the acute and convalescent phases of COVID-19. The prospective study material was composed of cDNA or gDNA derived from T cells, B-cell-depleted T cells, or PBMCs. Subjects who had been exposed to COVID-19, were actively infected with it, or had recovered from it provided the deeply sampled blood TCRbeta repertoires that made up the dataset. The repertoires were made available in a free public database intended to serve as a resource for research on the immune response to SARS-CoV-2. The samples were drawn from two sources: the first 160 participants of the ongoing ImmuneRACE study, and 1,254 subjects contributed by 6 global collaborators. The sample metadata nearly always contained a de-identified subject ID, COVID-19 status, age in years and sex. Where available, HLA class I and class II types were taken from metadata supplied by the sample provider and were not determined by assay-based typing.

General findings and caveats noted by the study authors: Clinical and demographic metadata were provided uncurated, with the amount varying by source and participant.

A second Seattle source provided samples from volunteer blood donors who had recovered from COVID-19. Each collaborating institution followed its own protocols to collect whole blood in K2EDTA tubes. For TCRbeta analysis, collaborators shipped samples in one of three forms: frozen whole blood, isolated PBMCs, or DNA extracted from either of those sample types. TCRbeta CDR3 regions were amplified from genomic DNA using the immunoSEQ Assay, a bias-controlled multiplex PCR. As for the authors' bioinformatics: The number of nucleated cells in each sample was estimated from the amplification of reference gene primers within the assay. To quantify the absolute abundance of each unique TCRbeta CDR3 rearrangement, sequence reads were collapsed and filtered. For each sample, productive Simpson clonality was calculated as the square root of Simpson's diversity index across productive rearrangements. Sourced from immuneACCESS, this table was stored by TCRdb with only in-frame sequences that have V and J called. A share of the clones is absent; for the studies checked, an unresolved V gene accounts for under half, and the remainder has no known explanation. The V and J calls and clone size are taken from that table; D and trimming were inferred from the DNA. A total of more than 250,000 clones appear in this sample, around 85% of them only once. The ten largest clones add up to 2.1% of the sample.

Trimming removed 3 bases from V and 4 bases from J, leaving 9 bases between the germline ends. The CDR3 measures 13 amino acids from cysteine to phenylalanine. Only CDR3 DNA remains: 39 bases, in frame from the first base. CDR1 and CDR2 were assigned from the germline V gene as ENHRY and SYGVKD. Sequencing used peripheral blood. Here the chain combines TRBV10-3 and TRBJ1-1; there is no confident call for the D gene. This TCR was recovered from a woman aged 30 to 39 who had recovered from COVID-19. Here is the DNA: TGTGCCATCAGTGACATAATCGGCACTGAAGCTTTCTTT. Its protein reads: CAISDIIGTEAFF.